One T cell receptor (beta chain) is described in this entry. The CDR3 is made up of 15 amino acids. In germline, CDR1 is KGHSH, CDR2 LQKENI. The V gene lost 6 bases and the J gene lost 0 bases, with 12 bases spanning the gap. They ran version v3.0 of the immunoSEQ assay at survey level. Sequencing used immunoSEQ multiplex PCR; TCRdb keeps in-frame clones, though not all of them. The sample has some 35,000 clones, roughly 94% seen once. Each sample contained about 1-10 million cryopreserved PBMC, thawed before DNA extraction. The source of the sample is a study of long-term antiretroviral therapy in people with HIV.

This chain joins TRBV18 and TRBJ2-1, with D uncertain. This TCR derives from a woman between 50 and 59 years old with HIV. This sample comprised unsorted PBMCs, obtained around 5.5 years after starting antiretroviral therapy. The CDR3 here is CASSAYTSSYNEQFF. The CDR3 region has the DNA TGTGCCAGCTCCGCGTACACAAGCTCCTACAATGAGCAGTTCTTC.